This T cell receptor beta chain came from a study of T-cell reconstitution after alpha-beta-depleted transplantation in children. Overall study findings and caveats: In some patients, recipient T cells and intrathymic progenitors surviving conditioning explained high day-60 diversity. It was reported that alpha-beta T cells came from several hundred expanded graft clones (about two months after transplant). It was newly produced T cells that mostly accounted for T-cell counts and diversity one year after transplant.

This clonotype turned up a few times. What it recognizes is unknown. Preparation of the TCRbeta library involved a method that used unique molecular identifiers. TCRdb reprocessed the PCR reads with MiXCR, giving one entry per CDR3 protein. The sample shows about 580,000 distinct CDR3 sequences, around 23% of them seen only once. V lost 9 bases and J 0 bases, leaving 18 bases between the germline ends. In germline, CDR1 is ENHRY, CDR2 SYGVKD. There are 16 residues in the CDR3. V is TRBV10-3 and J is TRBJ1-3, with D possibly TRBD1 on 5 matching bases. This TCR was sampled from a boy in the first two years of life who had a stem cell transplant for acute myeloid leukemia, so the T cells may come from the graft donor. The sample here was PBMCs, mostly from graft donor cells, taken 360 days after TCRalphabeta/CD19-depleted stem cell transplant. The CDR3 spells CAIGMGGRSSGNTIYF. For the CDR3, the DNA is TGTGCCATAGGGATGGGGGGACGGAGCTCTGGAAACACCATATATTTT.